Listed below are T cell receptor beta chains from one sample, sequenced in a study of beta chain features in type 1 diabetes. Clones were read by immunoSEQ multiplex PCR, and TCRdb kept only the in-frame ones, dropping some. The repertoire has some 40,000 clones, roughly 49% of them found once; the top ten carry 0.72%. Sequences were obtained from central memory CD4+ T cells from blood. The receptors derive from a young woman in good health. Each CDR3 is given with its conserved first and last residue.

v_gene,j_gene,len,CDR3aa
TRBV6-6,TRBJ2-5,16,CASSSISRETQETQYF
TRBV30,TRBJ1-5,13,CAWSRQGGQPQHF
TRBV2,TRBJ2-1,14,CASSEAFRDNEQFF
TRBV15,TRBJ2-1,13,CAAGTESYNEQFF
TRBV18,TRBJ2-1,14,CASSPGRARNEQFF
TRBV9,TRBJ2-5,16,CASSVGTGEYQETQYF
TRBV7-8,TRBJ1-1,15,CASSLEPGQHTEAFF
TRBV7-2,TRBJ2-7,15,CASSLLAGETYEQYF
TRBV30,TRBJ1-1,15,CAWSTGTGGWTEAFF
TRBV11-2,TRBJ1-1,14,CASSLERGPTEAFF
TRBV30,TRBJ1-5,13,CAWAEKGGQPQHF
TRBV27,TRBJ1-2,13,CASSPQGFYGYTF
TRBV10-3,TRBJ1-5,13,CAIREGVNQPQHF
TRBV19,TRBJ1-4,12,CASSTRGGKLFF
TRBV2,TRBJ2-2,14,CASRGLTNTGELFF
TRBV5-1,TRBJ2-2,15,CASSLSTTGPGELFF
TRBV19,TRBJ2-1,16,CASSARLAGVRDEQFF
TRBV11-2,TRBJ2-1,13,CASSQEVKRKQFF
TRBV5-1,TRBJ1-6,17,CASSSTGASSYNSPLHF
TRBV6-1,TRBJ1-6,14,CASTLGAYNSPLHF
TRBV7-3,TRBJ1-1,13,CASSTDRNTEAFF
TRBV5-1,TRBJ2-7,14,CASSLRDYLDEQYF
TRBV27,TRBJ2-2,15,CASSLLAGGPGELFF
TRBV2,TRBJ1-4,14,CASSLDRVREKLFF
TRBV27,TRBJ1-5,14,CASAARTGNQPQHF
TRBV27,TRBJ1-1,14,CASSSPSGAQGPFF
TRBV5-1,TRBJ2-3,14,CASSWTSGLDTQYF
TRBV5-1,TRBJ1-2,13,CASQDGLGYGYTF
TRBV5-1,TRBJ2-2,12,CASSADTGELFF
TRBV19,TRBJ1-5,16,CASRSRVGQGNQPQHF
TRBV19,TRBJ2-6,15,CASSMGQGGANVPTF
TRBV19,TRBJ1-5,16,CASSVSGTGTNQPQHF
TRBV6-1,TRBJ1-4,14,CASRQQPTNEKLFF
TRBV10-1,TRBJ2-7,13,CASSEQGANEQYF
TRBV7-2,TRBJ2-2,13,CASSSQGSGELFF
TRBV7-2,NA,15,CASSGRLPAPYEQYF
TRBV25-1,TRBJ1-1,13,CASRDRGLTEAFF
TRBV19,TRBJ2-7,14,CASRNRDTSYEQYF
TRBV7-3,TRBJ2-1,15,CASSSSGATYNEQFF
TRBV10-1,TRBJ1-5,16,CASSAEGAEGNQPQHF
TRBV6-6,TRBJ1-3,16,CASSRTTGGTGNTIYF
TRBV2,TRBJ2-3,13,CASIREPTDTQYF
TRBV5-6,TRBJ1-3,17,CASSLVGVLNSGNTIYF
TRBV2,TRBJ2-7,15,CASSEASVTSYEQYF
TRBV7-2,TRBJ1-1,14,CASSFGGLNTEAFF
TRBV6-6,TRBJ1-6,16,CASTPHEGAQASPLHF
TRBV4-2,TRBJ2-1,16,CASSQPSGSAYNEQFF
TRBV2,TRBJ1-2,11,CASSYGYGYTF
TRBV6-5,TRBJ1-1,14,CASSDRTGGPEAFF
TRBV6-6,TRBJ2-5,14,CASSYGTAGETQYF
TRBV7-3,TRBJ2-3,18,CASSAGTGGRPGTDTQYF
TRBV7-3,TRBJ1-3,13,CASSAGTGNTIYF
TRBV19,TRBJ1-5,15,CASSSRTGGGQPQHF
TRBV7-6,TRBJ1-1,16,CASSPGVAADNTEAFF
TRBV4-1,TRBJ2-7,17,CASSHIISGTGAYEQYF
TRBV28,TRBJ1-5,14,CASSLLTGEQPQHF
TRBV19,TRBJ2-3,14,CASKPSAQGDTQYF
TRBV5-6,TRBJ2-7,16,CASSFLTDLNAHEQYF
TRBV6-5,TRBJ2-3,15,CASSYGTSDTDTQYF